This T cell receptor (delta chain) was identified in a study of gamma-delta T cells after stem cell transplantation. TCRdb re-identified clones in the RT-PCR reads via CATT. Altogether about 1,400 delta-chain clones are present, over 20% being singletons, with the ten largest covering around a third. The junction had 21 bases not matched to a gene; V was cut back by 3 bases and J by 1 base. Germline assignment: CDR1 NSMFDY and CDR2 ISSIKDK. The CDR3 contains 19 residues. The TCR was taken from a human donor. It is not recorded whose cells these are; they may come from a transplant donor. Sample: gamma-delta T cells. J is TRDJ1 and V is TRAV29/DV5, with 7 bases that match TRDD3. The CDR3 sequence: CAATAPFSSRTGATDKLIF. The CDR3 DNA reads TGTGCAGCAACCGCTCCCTTCTCATCTCGTACTGGGGCCACCGATAAACTCATCTTT.